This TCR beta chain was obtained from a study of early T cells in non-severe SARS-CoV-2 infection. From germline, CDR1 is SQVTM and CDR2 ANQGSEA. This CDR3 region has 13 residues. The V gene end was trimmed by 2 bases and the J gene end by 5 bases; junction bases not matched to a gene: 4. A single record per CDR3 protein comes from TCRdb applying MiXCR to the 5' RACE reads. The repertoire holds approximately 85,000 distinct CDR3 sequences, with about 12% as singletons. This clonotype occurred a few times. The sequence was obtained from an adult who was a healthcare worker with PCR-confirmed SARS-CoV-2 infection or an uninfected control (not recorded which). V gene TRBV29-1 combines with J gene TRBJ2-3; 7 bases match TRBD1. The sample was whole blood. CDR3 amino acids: CSVERGQGDTQYF. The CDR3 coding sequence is TGCAGCGTTGAAAGGGGGCAGGGAGATACGCAGTATTTT.